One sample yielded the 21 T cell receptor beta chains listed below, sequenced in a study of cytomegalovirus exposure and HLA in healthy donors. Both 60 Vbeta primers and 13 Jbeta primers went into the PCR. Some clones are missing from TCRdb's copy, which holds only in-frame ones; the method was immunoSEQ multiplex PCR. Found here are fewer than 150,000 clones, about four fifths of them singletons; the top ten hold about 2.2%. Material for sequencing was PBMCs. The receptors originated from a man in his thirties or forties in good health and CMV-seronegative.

The CDR3 bases are TGTGCCAGCAGACCAGGAAGCAATCAGCCCCAGCATTTT. It codes for CASRPGSNQPQHF. The chain has TRBV6-5 and TRBJ1-5; no clear D gene. Trimming removed 6 bases from V and 1 base from J, with 7 bases in between. CDR1 MNHEY and CDR2 SVGAGI come from the germline V gene. The CDR3 runs to 13 residues.

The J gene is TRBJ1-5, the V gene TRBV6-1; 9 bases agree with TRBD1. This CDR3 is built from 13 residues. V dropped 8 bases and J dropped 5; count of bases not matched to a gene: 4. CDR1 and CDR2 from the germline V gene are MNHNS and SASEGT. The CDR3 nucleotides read TGTGCCAGCTCCAGACAGGGGGATCAGCCCCAGCATTTT. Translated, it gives CASSRQGDQPQHF.

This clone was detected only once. CDR3 loop: CASSLIPSGSSYNEQFF. CDR3 nucleotides: TGTGCCAGCAGTTTAATCCCTAGCGGGAGCTCCTACAATGAGCAGTTCTTC. The V call is TRBV27, the J call TRBJ2-1, with 10 bases fitting TRBD2. This CDR3 region has 17 residues. Germline lookup yields CDR1 MNHEY and CDR2 SMNVEV (reference sequence). Trimming took 2 bases from V and 0 from J; bases not matched to a gene: 4.

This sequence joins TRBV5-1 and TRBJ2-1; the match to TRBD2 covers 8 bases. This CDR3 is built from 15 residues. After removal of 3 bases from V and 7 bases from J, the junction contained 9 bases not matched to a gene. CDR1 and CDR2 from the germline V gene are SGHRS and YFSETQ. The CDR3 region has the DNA TGCGCCAGCAGCTCGGGACTAGACTTTCCGAATGAGCAGTTCTTC. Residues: CASSSGLDFPNEQFF.

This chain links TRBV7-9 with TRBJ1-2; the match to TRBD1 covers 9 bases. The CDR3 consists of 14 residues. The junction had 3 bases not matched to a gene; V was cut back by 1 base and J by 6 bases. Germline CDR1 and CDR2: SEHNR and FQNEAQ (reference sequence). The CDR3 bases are TGTGCCAGCAGCTTAGGTGGACAGGGGCATGGCTACACCTTC. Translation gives CASSLGGQGHGYTF.

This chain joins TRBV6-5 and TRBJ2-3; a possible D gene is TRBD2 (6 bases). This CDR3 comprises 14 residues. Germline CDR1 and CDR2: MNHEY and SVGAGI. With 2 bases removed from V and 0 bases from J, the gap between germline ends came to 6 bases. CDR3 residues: CASSYGGSTDTQYF. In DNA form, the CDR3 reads TGTGCCAGCAGTTACGGGGGGAGCACAGATACGCAGTATTTT.

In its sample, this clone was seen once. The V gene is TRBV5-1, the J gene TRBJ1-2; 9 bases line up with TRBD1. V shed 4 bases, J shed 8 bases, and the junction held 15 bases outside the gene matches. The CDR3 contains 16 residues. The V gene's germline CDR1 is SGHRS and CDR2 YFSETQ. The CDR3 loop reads CASSLVGLTGGQGYTF. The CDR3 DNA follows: TGCGCCAGCAGCCTGGTGGGTTTAACAGGGGGCCAGGGCTACACCTTC.

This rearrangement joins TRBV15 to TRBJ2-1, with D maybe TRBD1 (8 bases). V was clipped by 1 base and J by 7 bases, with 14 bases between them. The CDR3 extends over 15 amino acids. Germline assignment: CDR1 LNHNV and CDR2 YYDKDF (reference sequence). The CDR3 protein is CATSRGGQGGNEQFF. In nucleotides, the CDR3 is TGTGCCACCAGCAGAGGCGGACAGGGAGGGAATGAGCAGTTCTTC.

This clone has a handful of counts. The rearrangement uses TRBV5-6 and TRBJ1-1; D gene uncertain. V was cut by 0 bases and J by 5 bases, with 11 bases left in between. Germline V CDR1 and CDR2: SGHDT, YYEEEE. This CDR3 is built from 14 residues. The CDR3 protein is CASSLEQLRTEAFF. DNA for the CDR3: TGTGCCAGCAGCTTGGAACAGCTTAGAACTGAAGCTTTCTTT. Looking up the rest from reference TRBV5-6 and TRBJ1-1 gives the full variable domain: DAGVTQSPTHLIKTRGQQVTLRCSPKSGHDTVSWYQQALGQGPQFIFQYYEEEERQRGNFPDRFSGHQFPNYSSELNVNALLLGDSALYLCASSLEQLRTEAFFGQGTRLTVV.

The CDR3 protein is CASSQDRFISGENIQYF. CDR3 in DNA: TGTGCCAGCAGCCAAGATCGATTTATTAGCGGCGAAAACATTCAGTACTTC. The V gene is TRBV4-2, the J gene TRBJ2-4, with D possibly being TRBD2 (6 bases). Germline loops: CDR1 LGHNA, CDR2 YNFKEQ. The CDR3 loop spans 17 amino acids. V was pared by 0 bases and J by 5 bases, with 17 bases between.

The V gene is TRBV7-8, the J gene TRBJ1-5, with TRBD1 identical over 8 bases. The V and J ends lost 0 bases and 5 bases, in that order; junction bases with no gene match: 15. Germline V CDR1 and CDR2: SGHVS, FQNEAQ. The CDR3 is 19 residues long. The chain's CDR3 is CASSLAFYVFAGGYQPQHF. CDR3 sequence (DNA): TGTGCCAGCAGCTTAGCATTTTATGTATTCGCAGGGGGCTATCAGCCCCAGCATTTT.

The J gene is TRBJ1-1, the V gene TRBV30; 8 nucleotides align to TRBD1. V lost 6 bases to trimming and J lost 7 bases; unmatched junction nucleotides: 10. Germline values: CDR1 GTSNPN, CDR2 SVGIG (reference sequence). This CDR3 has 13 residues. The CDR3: CACQRTGPREAFF. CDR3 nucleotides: TGTGCCTGCCAGAGGACAGGGCCCCGTGAAGCTTTCTTT. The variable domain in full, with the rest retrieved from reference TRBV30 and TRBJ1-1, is SQTIHQWPATLVQPVGSPLSLECTVEGTSNPNLYWYRQAAGRGLQLLFYSVGIGQISSEVPQNLSASRPQDRQFILSSKKLLLSDSGFYLCACQRTGPREAFFGQGTRLTVV.

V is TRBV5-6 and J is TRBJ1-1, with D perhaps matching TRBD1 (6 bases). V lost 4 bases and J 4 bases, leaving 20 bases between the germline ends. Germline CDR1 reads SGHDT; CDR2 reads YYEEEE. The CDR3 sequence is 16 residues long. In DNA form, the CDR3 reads TGTGCCAGCAGCATGGGGACAAGCCCAGGAACCACTGAAGCTTTCTTT. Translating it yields CASSMGTSPGTTEAFF.

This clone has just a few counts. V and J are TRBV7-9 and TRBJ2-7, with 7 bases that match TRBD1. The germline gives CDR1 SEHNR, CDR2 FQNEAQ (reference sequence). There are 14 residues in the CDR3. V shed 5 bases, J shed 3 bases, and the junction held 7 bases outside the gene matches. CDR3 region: CASSRPGQIYEQYF. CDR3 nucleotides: TGTGCCAGCAGCCGCCCGGGACAGATCTACGAGCAGTACTTC. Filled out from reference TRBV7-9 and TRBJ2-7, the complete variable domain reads DTGVSQNPRHKITKRGQNVTFRCDPISEHNRLYWYRQTLGQGPEFLTYFQNEAQLEKSRLLSDRFSAERPKGSFSTLEIQRTEQGDSAMYLCASSRPGQIYEQYFGPGTRLTVT.

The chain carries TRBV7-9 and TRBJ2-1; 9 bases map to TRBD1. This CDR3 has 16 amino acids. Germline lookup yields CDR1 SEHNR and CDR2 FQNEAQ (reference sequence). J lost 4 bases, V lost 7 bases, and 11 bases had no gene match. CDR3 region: CASTPVGGQGYNEQFF. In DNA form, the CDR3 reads TGTGCCAGCACCCCCGTGGGGGGACAGGGATACAATGAGCAGTTCTTC.

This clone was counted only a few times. This CDR3 reads CASLAYTGELFF. The CDR3 nucleotides are TGTGCCAGCCTAGCCTACACCGGGGAGCTGTTTTTT. The rearrangement links TRBV7-6 to TRBJ2-2; TRBD2 might be the D (5 bases). This CDR3 has 12 residues. Germline V CDR1 and CDR2: SGHVS, FNYEAQ. V lost 8 bases, J lost 3 bases, and 7 bases lay in between.

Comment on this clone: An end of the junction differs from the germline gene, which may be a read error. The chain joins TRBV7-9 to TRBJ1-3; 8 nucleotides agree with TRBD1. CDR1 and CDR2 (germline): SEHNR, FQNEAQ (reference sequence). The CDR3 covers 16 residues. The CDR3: CSSSSHRGWAGNTIYF. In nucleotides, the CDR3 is TGTTCCAGCAGCTCACACAGGGGGTGGGCTGGAAACACCATATATTTT.

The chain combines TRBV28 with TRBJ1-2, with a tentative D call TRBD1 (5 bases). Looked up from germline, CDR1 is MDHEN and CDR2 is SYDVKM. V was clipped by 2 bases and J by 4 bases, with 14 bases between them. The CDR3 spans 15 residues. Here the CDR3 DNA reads TGTGCCAGCAGTTTAGTGGCGCAGCAGGGCTATGGCTACACCTTC. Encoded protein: CASSLVAQQGYGYTF.

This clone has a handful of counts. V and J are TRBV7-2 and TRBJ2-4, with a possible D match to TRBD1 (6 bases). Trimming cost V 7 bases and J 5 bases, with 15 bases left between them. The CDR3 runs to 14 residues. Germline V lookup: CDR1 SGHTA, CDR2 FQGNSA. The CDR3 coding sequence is TGTGCCAGCACCCCCGGACAGTTCGAAAACATTCAGTACTTC. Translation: CASTPGQFENIQYF. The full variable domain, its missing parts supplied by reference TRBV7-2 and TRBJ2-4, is GAGVSQSPSNKVTEKGKDVELRCDPISGHTALYWYRQSLGQGLEFLIYFQGNSAPDKSGLPSDRFSAERTGGSVSTLTIQRTQQEDSAVYLCASTPGQFENIQYFGAGTRLSVL.

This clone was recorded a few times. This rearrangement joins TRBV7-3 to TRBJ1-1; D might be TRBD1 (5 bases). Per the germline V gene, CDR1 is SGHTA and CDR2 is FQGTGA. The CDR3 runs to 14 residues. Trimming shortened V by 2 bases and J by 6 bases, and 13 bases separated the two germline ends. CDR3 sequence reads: CASSLGGWGSEAFF. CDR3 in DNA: TGTGCCAGCAGCTTAGGAGGGTGGGGGTCTGAAGCTTTCTTT.

The CDR3 region is CASSQGATANSPLHF. The DNA for the CDR3 is TGCGCCAGCAGCCAAGGGGCGACAGCTAATTCACCCCTCCACTTT. The chain links TRBV4-1 to TRBJ1-6, with D tentatively TRBD1 (5 bases). Germline-derived CDR1 and CDR2 are MGHRA and YSYEKL. The CDR3 is 15 residues long. V dropped 1 base and J dropped 6 bases, with 10 bases sitting between them.